A selection of T cell receptor beta chains follows, all from one sample in a study of T cell responses to AZD1222 COVID-19 vaccine. Only in-frame clones appear in the TCRdb table, and some are missing; sequencing was by immunoSEQ multiplex PCR. The table has 100,000 to 150,000 clones, about 89% seen once; the top ten hold approximately 5.1%. The sample consisted of peripheral blood, taken on day 0 of AZD1222 vaccination. These receptor sequences come from an adult in good health. Each CDR3 is given with its conserved first and last residue. The D gene is left open where the match is weak. Size values are once, few and many counts, or a class for expanded clones, and some rows have none.

size: NA; D: NA; V: TRBV19; J: TRBJ2-7; CDR3: CASSIGSEYEQYF; DNA: TGTGCCAGTAGTATTGGGTCCGAGTACGAGCAGTACTTC
size: NA; D: TRBD1; V: TRBV5-1; J: TRBJ2-4; CDR3: CASSSTATGQENIQYF; DNA: TGCGCCAGCAGCTCAACTGCGACAGGGCAAGAGAACATTCAGTACTTC
size: NA; D: NA; V: TRBV4-1; J: TRBJ2-7; CDR3: CASSQEDSLYEQYF; DNA: TGCGCCAGCAGCCAAGAAGACAGCCTCTACGAGCAGTACTTC
size: NA; D: NA; V: TRBV6-5; J: TRBJ1-2; CDR3: CASSYDGRAYGYTF; DNA: TGTGCCAGCAGTTATGATGGGAGAGCCTATGGCTACACCTTC
size: NA; D: TRBD1; V: TRBV5-1; J: TRBJ1-1; CDR3: CASSRDSRMNTEAFF; DNA: TGCGCCAGCAGCCGGGACAGTCGAATGAACACTGAAGCTTTCTTT
size: NA; D: NA; V: TRBV27; J: TRBJ1-2; CDR3: CASSFAGNYGYTF; DNA: TGTGCCAGCAGTTTTGCAGGGAACTATGGCTACACCTTC
size: NA; D: NA; V: TRBV23-1; J: TRBJ1-1; CDR3: CASSRRQQAFF; DNA: TGCGCCAGCAGTCGGAGGCAGCAAGCTTTCTTT
size: NA; D: NA; V: TRBV7-2; J: TRBJ1-1; CDR3: CASSLPSEFHQNSHGAFF; DNA: TGTGCCAGCAGCCTACCCTCAGAGTTCCACCAAAATTCACATGGAGCTTTCTTT
size: NA; D: NA; V: TRBV7-2; J: TRBJ1-2; CDR3: CASSLGGAQIYGYTF; DNA: TGTGCCAGCAGCTTAGGGGGGGCACAGATCTATGGCTACACCTTC
size: once; D: NA; V: TRBV7-9; J: TRBJ2-1; CDR3: CASSRGSGLEYNEQFF; DNA: TGTGCCAGCAGCCGAGGGTCAGGGCTAGAATACAATGAGCAGTTCTTC
size: NA; D: NA; V: TRBV11-2; J: TRBJ2-5; CDR3: CASSLGSGAQETQYF; DNA: TGTGCCAGCAGCTTAGGTTCAGGGGCCCAAGAGACCCAGTACTTC
size: NA; D: NA; V: TRBV3-1/TRBV3-2; J: TRBJ1-1; CDR3: CASSQGQGEGTEAFF; DNA: TGTGCCAGCAGCCAAGGCCAAGGGGAGGGCACTGAAGCTTTCTTT
size: NA; D: TRBD1; V: TRBV29-1; J: TRBJ2-7; CDR3: CSAGQGPSYEQYF; DNA: TGCAGCGCAGGACAGGGGCCATCCTACGAGCAGTACTTC
size: NA; D: TRBD1; V: TRBV11-2; J: TRBJ2-1; CDR3: CASSPEPYGTGVNEQFF; DNA: TGTGCCAGCAGCCCCGAGCCTTATGGGACAGGGGTAAATGAGCAGTTCTTC